This entry features one T cell receptor (beta chain) sequence. The specificity of this receptor is unknown. No clone much larger than this one lies a single base away; base qualities are absent. This sample also contains other DNA sequences that code for the same CDR3. The immunoSEQ Assay, a bias-controlled multiplex PCR, was used to amplify TCRbeta CDR3 regions from genomic DNA. The paper's data handling went like this. Nucleated cell counts per sample were estimated from amplification of reference gene primers within the assay. To quantify the absolute abundance of each unique TCRbeta CDR3 rearrangement, sequence reads were collapsed and filtered. For each sample, productive Simpson clonality was calculated as the square root of Simpson's diversity index over productive rearrangements. As stored in TCRdb, this immuneACCESS dataset retains in-frame rearrangements with V and J assigned. A fraction of the clones does not appear; measured against another copy, unresolved V genes explain less than half of the discrepancy, and the remainder lacks a known reason. D and trimming come from the DNA, and the V and J calls and clone size come from that table. For this sample there are 25,000 to 35,000 clones; approximately 92% appear just once. The ten largest clones add up to roughly half of the sample.

The collaborating institutions used their own protocols to collect whole blood in K2EDTA tubes. Collaborator samples were shipped for TCRbeta analysis as frozen whole blood, isolated PBMCs, or DNA extracted from either sample type. Between the V and J ends, shortened by 3 bases and 6 bases respectively, the junction contains 12 bases. Measured from the cysteine to the phenylalanine, the CDR3 is 13 residues long. This entry keeps only the CDR3 DNA: 39 bases, framed from base 1. These data belong to a study of blood T cell repertoires in COVID-19 (dated by TCRdb to about 2020). Context from the whole study: The collaborator samples originated in the United States, Italy and Spain and spanned the acute and convalescent phases of COVID-19. The repertoires were made available in a free public database intended to serve as a resource for research on the immune response to SARS-CoV-2. Where available, HLA class I and class II types were taken from metadata supplied by the sample provider and were not determined by assay-based typing. Samples came from the ongoing ImmuneRACE study (first 160 participants) plus 1,254 subjects from 6 global collaborators. The prospective study material was composed of cDNA or gDNA derived from T cells, B-cell-depleted T cells, or PBMCs. The dataset comprised deeply sampled blood TCRbeta repertoires from subjects exposed to, actively infected with, or recovered from COVID-19. Sample metadata almost always included a de-identified subject ID, COVID-19 status, age in years and sex. The study at large found these results: The amount of clinical and demographic metadata varied by source and participant and was provided uncurated.

The chain was built from TRBV12-3 or TRBV12-4 and TRBJ2-7, with TRBD1 as a weak D call on 6 bases. The sequenced sample was peripheral blood. This clonotype was obtained from a human donor with acute or convalescent COVID-19. The donor label of this sample is uncertain. The CDR3 amino acid sequence is: CASSFVQGGEQYF. The base sequence is TGTGCCAGCAGTTTCGTACAGGGTGGCGAGCAGTACTTC.